The TCR beta chain under discussion was sequenced for a study of spatial heterogeneity in lung cancer. About the research overall: Detected sequences consistently included more beta-chain ones than alpha-chain ones. Across the raw uncorrected reads, a unique TCR and UMI combination was observed, on average, more than ten times.

Time point specified: sample taken at primary tumor resection. The study sequenced unsorted whole RNA from tumor, nontumor lung or frozen PBMC. The donors, about 74 patients with untreated early-stage non-small cell lung cancer, provided the samples. This clonotype was picked up many times. TCR cDNA molecules each carried a unique molecular identifier. TCRdb re-called the 5' RACE reads with MiXCR, one entry per CDR3 protein. In the table there are 30,000 to 40,000 distinct CDR3 sequences, 4% to 6% of which are singletons. V was clipped by 2 bases and J by 11 bases, with 18 bases between them. The CDR3 is made up of 13 amino acids. Germline loops: CDR1 GTSNPN, CDR2 SVGIG (reference sequence).

The sample here was PBMCs, taken at surgery. The chain employs TRBV30 and TRBJ1-1; D is unclear. The sequence was obtained from a female donor with early-stage non-small cell lung cancer. Here the CDR3 reads CAWSSMTPRLAFF. CDR3 coding DNA: TGTGCCTGGAGTTCGATGACACCTAGGTTGGCTTTCTTT. The whole variable domain, remainder taken from reference TRBV30 and TRBJ1-1, is SQTIHQWPATLVQPVGSPLSLECTVEGTSNPNLYWYRQAAGRGLQLLFYSVGIGQISSEVPQNLSASRPQDRQFILSSKKLLLSDSGFYLCAWSSMTPRLAFFGQGTRLTVV.